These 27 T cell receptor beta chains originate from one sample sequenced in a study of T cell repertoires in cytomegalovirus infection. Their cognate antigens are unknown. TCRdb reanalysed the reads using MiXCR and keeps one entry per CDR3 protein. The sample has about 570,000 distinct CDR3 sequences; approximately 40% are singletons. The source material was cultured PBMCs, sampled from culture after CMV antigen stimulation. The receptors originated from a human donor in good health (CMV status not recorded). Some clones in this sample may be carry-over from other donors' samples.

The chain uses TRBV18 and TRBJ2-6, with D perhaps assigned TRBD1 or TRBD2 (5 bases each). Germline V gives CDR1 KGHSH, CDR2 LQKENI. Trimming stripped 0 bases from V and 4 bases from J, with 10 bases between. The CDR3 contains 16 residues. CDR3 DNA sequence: TGTGCCAGCTCACCACCCGAGGGGTTCGGGGCCAACGTCCTGACTTTC. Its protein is CASSPPEGFGANVLTF.

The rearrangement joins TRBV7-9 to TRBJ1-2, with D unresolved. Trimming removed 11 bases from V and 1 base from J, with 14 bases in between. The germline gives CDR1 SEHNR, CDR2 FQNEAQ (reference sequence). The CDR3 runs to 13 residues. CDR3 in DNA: TGTGCCGTCGAATCGTCTGGTAACTATGGCTACACCTTC. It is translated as CAVESSGNYGYTF.

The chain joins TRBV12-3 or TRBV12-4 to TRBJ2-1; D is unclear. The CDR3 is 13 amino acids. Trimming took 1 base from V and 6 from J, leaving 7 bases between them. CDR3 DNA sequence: TGTGCCAGCAGTTTAGTACCTTCCAATGAGCAGTTCTTC. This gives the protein CASSLVPSNEQFF.

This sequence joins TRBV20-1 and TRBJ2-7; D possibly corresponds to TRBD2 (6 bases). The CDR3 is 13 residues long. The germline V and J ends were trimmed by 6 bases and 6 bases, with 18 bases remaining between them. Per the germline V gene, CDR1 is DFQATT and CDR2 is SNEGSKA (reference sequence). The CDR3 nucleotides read TGCAGTGCGCCGGGGGTCGTACATGGCGAGCAGTACTTC. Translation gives CSAPGVVHGEQYF.

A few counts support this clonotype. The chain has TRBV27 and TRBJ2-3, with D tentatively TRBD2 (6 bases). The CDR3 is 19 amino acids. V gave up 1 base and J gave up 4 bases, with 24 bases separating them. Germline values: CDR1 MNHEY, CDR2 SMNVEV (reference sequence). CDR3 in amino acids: CASSLFNPPAGSGADTQYF. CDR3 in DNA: TGTGCCAGCAGTTTATTTAATCCCCCGGCGGGATCGGGGGCAGATACGCAGTATTTT.

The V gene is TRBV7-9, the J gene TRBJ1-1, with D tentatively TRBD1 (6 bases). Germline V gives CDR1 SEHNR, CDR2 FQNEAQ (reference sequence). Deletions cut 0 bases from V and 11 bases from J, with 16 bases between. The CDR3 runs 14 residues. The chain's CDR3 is CASSLAERGGWAFF. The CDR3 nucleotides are TGTGCCAGCAGCTTAGCCGAGAGGGGGGGGTGGGCTTTCTTT.

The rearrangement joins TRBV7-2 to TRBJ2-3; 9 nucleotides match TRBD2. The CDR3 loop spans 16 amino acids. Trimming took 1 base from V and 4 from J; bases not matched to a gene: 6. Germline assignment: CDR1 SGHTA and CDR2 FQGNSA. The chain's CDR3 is CASSLGLAGMPDTQYF. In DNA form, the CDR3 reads TGTGCCAGCAGCTTAGGGCTAGCGGGAATGCCAGATACGCAGTATTTT.

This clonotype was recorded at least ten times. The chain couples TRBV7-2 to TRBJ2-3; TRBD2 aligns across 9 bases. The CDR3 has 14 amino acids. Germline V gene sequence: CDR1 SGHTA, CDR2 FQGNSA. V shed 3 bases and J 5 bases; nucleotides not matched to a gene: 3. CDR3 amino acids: CASSFGGGGDTQYF. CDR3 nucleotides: TGTGCCAGCAGCTTTGGCGGGGGGGGAGATACGCAGTATTTT.

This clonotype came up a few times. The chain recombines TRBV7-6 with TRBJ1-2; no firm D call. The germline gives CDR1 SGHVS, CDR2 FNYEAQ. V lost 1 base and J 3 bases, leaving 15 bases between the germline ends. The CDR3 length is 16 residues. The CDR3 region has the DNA TGTGCCAGCAGCTTAGGCCGAAGCCTATACGACTATGGCTACACCTTC. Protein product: CASSLGRSLYDYGYTF.

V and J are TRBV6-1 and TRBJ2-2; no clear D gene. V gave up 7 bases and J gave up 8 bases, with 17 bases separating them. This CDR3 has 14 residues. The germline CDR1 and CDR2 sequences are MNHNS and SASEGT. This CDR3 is CASTHNSPTGELFF. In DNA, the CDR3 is TGTGCCAGCACCCACAATTCCCCGACGGGGGAGCTGTTTTTT.

The CDR3 region has the DNA TGTGCCACCAGCAGGTCCCTAGCGGGACCGAGGGAGACCCAGTACTTC. Amino acids: CATSRSLAGPRETQYF. The chain links TRBV15 to TRBJ2-5; TRBD2 aligns across 9 bases. Germline V CDR1 and CDR2: LNHNV, YYDKDF (reference sequence). The J segment lost 5 bases and the V segment lost 3 bases, leaving 10 bases of the junction unmatched. The CDR3 is made up of 16 amino acids.

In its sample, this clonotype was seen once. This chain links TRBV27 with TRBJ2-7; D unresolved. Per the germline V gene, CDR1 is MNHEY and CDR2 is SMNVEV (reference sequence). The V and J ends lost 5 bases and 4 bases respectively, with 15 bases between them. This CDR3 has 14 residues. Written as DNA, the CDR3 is TGTGCCAGCAGTACATCTATCGGGCTTTACGAGCAGTACTTC. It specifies CASSTSIGLYEQYF.

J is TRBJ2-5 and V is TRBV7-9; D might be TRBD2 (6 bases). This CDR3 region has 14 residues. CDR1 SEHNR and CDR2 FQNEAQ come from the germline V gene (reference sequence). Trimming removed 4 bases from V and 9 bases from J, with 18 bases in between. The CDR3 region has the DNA TGTGCCAGCAGCTCCCTTGAGACGCCGGGGGCCCAGTACTTC. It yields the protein CASSSLETPGAQYF.

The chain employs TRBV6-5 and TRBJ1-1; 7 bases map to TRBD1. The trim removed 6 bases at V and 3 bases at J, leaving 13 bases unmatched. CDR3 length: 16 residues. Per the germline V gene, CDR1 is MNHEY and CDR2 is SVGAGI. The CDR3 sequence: CASRPPGGKGDTEAFF. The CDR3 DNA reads TGTGCCAGCAGACCCCCAGGGGGGAAGGGCGACACTGAAGCTTTCTTT.

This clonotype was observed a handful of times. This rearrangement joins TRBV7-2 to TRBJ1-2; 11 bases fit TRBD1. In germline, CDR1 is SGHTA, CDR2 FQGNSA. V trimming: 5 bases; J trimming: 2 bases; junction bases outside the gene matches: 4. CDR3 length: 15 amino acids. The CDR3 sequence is CASSRGTGGNYGYTF. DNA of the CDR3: TGTGCCAGCAGCCGGGGGACAGGGGGGAACTATGGCTACACCTTC.

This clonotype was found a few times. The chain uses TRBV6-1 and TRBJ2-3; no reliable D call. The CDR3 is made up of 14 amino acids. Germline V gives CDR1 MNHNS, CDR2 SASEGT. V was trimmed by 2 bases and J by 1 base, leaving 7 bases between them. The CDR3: CASSESFRTDTQYF. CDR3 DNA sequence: TGTGCCAGCAGTGAATCCTTTCGCACAGATACGCAGTATTTT.

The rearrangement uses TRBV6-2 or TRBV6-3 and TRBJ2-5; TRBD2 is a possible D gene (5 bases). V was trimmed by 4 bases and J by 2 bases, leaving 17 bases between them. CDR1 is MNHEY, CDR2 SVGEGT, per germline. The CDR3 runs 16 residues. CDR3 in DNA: TGTGCCAGCAGTTCGACCCGACTGGGAGTACAAGAGACCCAGTACTTC. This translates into CASSSTRLGVQETQYF.

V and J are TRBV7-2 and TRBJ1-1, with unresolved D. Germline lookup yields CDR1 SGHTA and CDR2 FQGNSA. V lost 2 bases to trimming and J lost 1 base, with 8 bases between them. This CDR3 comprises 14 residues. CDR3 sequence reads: CASSLTTENTEAFF. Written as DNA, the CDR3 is TGTGCCAGCAGCTTAACGACCGAGAACACTGAAGCTTTCTTT.

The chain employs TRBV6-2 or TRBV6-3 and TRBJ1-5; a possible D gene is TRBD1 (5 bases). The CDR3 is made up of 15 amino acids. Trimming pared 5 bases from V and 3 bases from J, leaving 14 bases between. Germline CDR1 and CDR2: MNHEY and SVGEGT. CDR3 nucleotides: TGTGCCAGCAGTCCCCGGGGGTTCGACAATCAGCCCCAGCATTTT. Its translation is CASSPRGFDNQPQHF.

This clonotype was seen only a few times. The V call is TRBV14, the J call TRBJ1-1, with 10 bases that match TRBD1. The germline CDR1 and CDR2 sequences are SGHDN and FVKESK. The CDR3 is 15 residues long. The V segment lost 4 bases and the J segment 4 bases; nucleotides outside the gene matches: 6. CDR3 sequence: CASSPPRDRGTEAFF. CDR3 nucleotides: TGTGCCAGCAGCCCCCCGCGGGACAGGGGCACTGAAGCTTTCTTT.

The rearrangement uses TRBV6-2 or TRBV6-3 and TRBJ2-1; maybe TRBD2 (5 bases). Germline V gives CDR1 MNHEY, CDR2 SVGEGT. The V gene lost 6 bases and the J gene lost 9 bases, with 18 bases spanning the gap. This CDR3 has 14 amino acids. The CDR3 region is CASSQPGVRTEQFF. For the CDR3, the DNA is TGTGCCAGCAGCCAACCCGGGGTTCGAACTGAGCAGTTCTTC.

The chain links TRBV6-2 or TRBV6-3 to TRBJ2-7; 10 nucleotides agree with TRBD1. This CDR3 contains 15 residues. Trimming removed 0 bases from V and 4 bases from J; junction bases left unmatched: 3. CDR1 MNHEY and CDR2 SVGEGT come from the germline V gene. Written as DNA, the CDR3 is TGTGCCAGCAGTTACTCGCAGGACAGGGGGTACGAGCAGTACTTC. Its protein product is CASSYSQDRGYEQYF.

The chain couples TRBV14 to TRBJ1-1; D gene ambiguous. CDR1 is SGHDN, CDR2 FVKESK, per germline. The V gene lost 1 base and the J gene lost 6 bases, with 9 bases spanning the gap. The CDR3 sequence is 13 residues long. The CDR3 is CASSQVLLAEAFF. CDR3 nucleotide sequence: TGTGCCAGCAGCCAAGTTTTGTTGGCTGAAGCTTTCTTT.

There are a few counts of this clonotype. In DNA, the CDR3 is TGTGCCATCAGTGAGACTAGCGGATACAATGAGCAGTTCTTC. Residues: CAISETSGYNEQFF. This sequence joins TRBV10-3 and TRBJ2-1; 8 bases align to TRBD2. Germline V gene lookup returns CDR1 ENHRY and CDR2 SYGVKD. The CDR3 is 14 amino acids. V lost 2 bases to trimming and J lost 4 bases; unmatched junction nucleotides: 1.

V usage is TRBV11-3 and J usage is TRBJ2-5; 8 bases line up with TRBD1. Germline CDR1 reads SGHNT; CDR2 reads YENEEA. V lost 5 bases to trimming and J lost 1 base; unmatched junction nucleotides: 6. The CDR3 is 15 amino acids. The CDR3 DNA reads TGTGCCAGCAGCCCAACTACAGGGGGCCAAGAGACCCAGTACTTC. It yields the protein CASSPTTGGQETQYF.

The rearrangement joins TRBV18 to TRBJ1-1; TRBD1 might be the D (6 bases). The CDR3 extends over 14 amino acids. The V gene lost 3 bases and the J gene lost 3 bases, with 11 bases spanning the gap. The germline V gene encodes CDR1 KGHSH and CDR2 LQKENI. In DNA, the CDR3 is TGTGCCAGCTCACCGCGGACAGACCACACTGAAGCTTTCTTT. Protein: CASSPRTDHTEAFF.

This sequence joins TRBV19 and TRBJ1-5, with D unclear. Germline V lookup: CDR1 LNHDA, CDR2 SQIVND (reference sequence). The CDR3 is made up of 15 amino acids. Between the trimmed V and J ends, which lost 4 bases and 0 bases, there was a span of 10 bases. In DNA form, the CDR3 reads TGTGCCAGTAGTACAGGCGGGTATAGCAATCAGCCCCAGCATTTT. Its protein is CASSTGGYSNQPQHF. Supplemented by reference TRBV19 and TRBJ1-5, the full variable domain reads DGGITQSPKYLFRKEGQNVTLSCEQNLNHDAMYWYRQDPGQGLRLIYYSQIVNDFQKGDIAEGYSVSREKKESFPLTVTSAQKNPTAFYLCASSTGGYSNQPQHFGDGTRLSIL.